One sample yielded the 8 T cell receptor beta chains listed below, sequenced in a study of blood T cell repertoires in COVID-19. Sequencing used immunoSEQ multiplex PCR; TCRdb keeps in-frame clones, though not all of them. Here the sample spans some 130,000 clones, around nine tenths being singletons. Material: peripheral blood. These receptors were taken from a woman between 65 and 79 years old with COVID-19, enrolled during active disease.

The chain combines TRBV19 with TRBJ1-5, with D perhaps TRBD1 (5 bases). CDR3 length: 15 residues. From germline, CDR1 is LNHDA and CDR2 SQIVND (reference sequence). Trimming left V 2 bases short and J 2 bases short, with 10 bases between. The CDR3 is CASSIQGKGNQPQHF. CDR3 DNA: TGTGCCAGTAGTATACAGGGAAAGGGCAATCAGCCCCAGCATTTT.

The rearrangement uses TRBV11-2 and TRBJ1-1; TRBD1 is a possible D gene (5 bases). This CDR3 is 14 amino acids long. CDR1 is SGHAT and CDR2 is FQNNGV in the germline V gene. V was clipped by 5 bases and J by 1 base, with 11 bases between them. CDR3 bases: TGTGCCAGCAGCCGCGGGACTACGAACACTGAAGCTTTCTTT. It codes for CASSRGTTNTEAFF.

The J gene is TRBJ2-7, the V gene TRBV11-2, with a tentative D call TRBD1 (5 bases). The CDR3 consists of 14 residues. V lost 1 base to trimming and J lost 2 bases, with 9 bases between them. The germline V gene has CDR1 SGHAT and CDR2 FQNNGV. As DNA, the CDR3 is TGTGCCAGCAGCTTAGGGCAGGGCCCCTACGAGCAGTACTTC. This gives the protein CASSLGQGPYEQYF. Variable domain in full (rest from reference TRBV11-2 and TRBJ2-7): EAGVAQSPRYKIIEKRQSVAFWCNPISGHATLYWYQQILGQGPKLLIQFQNNGVVDDSQLPKDRFSAERLKGVDSTLKIQPAKLEDSAVYLCASSLGQGPYEQYFGPGTRLTVT.

The CDR3 DNA sequence: TGTGCCAGCAGCTTGTTCCGGGAACTTCACACTGAAGCTTTCTTT. It yields the protein CASSLFRELHTEAFF. This rearrangement joins TRBV5-5 to TRBJ1-1; D remains unclear. The CDR3 consists of 15 residues. Germline V gene lookup returns CDR1 SGHKS and CDR2 YYEKEE (reference sequence). V was pared by 1 base and J by 3 bases, with 13 bases between. Full variable domain (rest looked up from reference TRBV5-5 and TRBJ1-1): DAGVTQSPTHLIKTRGQQVTLRCSPISGHKSVSWYQQVLGQGPQFIFQYYEKEERGRGNFPDRFSARQFPNYSSELNVNALLLGDSALYLCASSLFRELHTEAFFGQGTRLTVV.

This chain joins TRBV5-5 and TRBJ1-2, with 7 bases lining up with TRBD1. The CDR3 spans 18 residues. V was pared by 0 bases and J by 1 base, with 12 bases of the junction left unmatched. Germline V CDR1 and CDR2: SGHKS, YYEKEE (reference sequence). CDR3 sequence: CASSLEFSPGQINYGYTF. For the CDR3, the DNA is TGTGCCAGCAGCTTGGAATTTTCGCCGGGACAGATTAACTATGGCTACACCTTC.

V gene TRBV2 combines with J gene TRBJ2-6; tentative D call: TRBD2 (5 bases). This CDR3 contains 15 residues. V was pared by 8 bases and J by 0 bases, with 11 bases between. Germline V gives CDR1 SNHLY, CDR2 FYNNEI. The CDR3 here is CASGRSFSGANVLTF. The CDR3 DNA is TGTGCCAGCGGGAGATCTTTCTCTGGGGCCAACGTCCTGACTTTC.

CDR3 in amino acids: CASSPEMGHQNTEAFF. CDR3 nucleotides: TGTGCCAGCTCACCGGAAATGGGACACCAGAACACTGAAGCTTTCTTT. This rearrangement joins TRBV18 to TRBJ1-1; the D gene is possibly TRBD1 (6 bases). Germline V gene sequence: CDR1 KGHSH, CDR2 LQKENI. The V and J ends lost 3 bases and 1 base respectively, with 15 bases between them. The CDR3 has 16 amino acids.

This clone occurred a few times. The chain has TRBV5-1 and TRBJ2-7; weak D call: TRBD1 (6 bases). The CDR3 contains 15 residues. Trimming shortened V by 2 bases and J by 6 bases, and 18 bases separated the two germline ends. CDR1 is SGHRS and CDR2 is YFSETQ in the germline V gene. CDR3 protein: CASSLGDIGPLEQYF. The CDR3 DNA reads TGCGCCAGCAGCTTAGGGGACATCGGGCCTCTCGAGCAGTACTTC.